This T cell receptor (beta chain) was captured by sequencing in a study of blood T cell repertoires in COVID-19. Study as a whole: Material from acute and convalescent COVID-19 was sourced from the United States, Italy and Spain. In each case, the material was cDNA or gDNA derived from T cells, B-cell-depleted T cells, or PBMCs.

Per the authors' pipeline: Cell counts per sample came from amplifying reference gene primers. Sequencing was performed with immunoSEQ multiplex PCR; in TCRdb, only in-frame clones are kept and a portion is missing. V, J and clone size are those of that table, while D and trimming were read from the DNA. Here the sample spans approximately 76,000 clones, 88% being singletons. This CDR3 spans 14 amino acids. V lost 1 base to trimming and J lost 2 bases, with 9 bases between them. The germline V gene encodes CDR1 MNHEY and CDR2 SVGEGT. The rearrangement links TRBV6-2 or TRBV6-3 to TRBJ2-7; D unclear. The receptor comes from a human donor in a cohort sampled during active COVID-19. What was sequenced was peripheral blood. CDR3 sequence: CASSYLNSPYEQYF. The CDR3 DNA reads TGTGCCAGCAGTTACTTAAACAGCCCCTACGAGCAGTACTTC.